A selection of T cell receptor beta chains follows, all from one sample in a study of T cell changes during pregnancy in multiple sclerosis. This table comes from immunoSEQ multiplex PCR, and its TCRdb copy is limited to in-frame clones, with some not included. Of fewer than 85,000 clones in the sample, about 95% were seen once. The sample was peripheral blood, taken in the third trimester of pregnancy. The receptors were gathered from a female donor with multiple sclerosis, enrolled in a pregnancy study. The conserved cysteine and the conserved F or W are not part of the CDR3 here. The D gene is left open where the match is weak. Clone size is stated in some rows and not others, as once, few, many or a class when expanded.

J: TRBJ2-7; V: TRBV29-1; size: .; D: .; CDR3: SACEDAYEQY
J: TRBJ2-3; V: TRBV5-1; size: .; D: .; CDR3: ASSLGGGGTDTQY
J: TRBJ2-7; V: TRBV5-4; size: .; D: .; CDR3: ASSLPQSYEQY
J: TRBJ1-2; V: TRBV9; size: .; D: .; CDR3: ASSVAGRSYT
J: TRBJ1-6; V: TRBV18; size: .; D: .; CDR3: ASSTFTGLSSPLH
J: TRBJ2-3; V: TRBV5-6; size: .; D: .; CDR3: ASSWGTDGRTDTQY
J: TRBJ1-1; V: TRBV27; size: .; D: TRBD1; CDR3: ASSSRGWNTEAF
J: TRBJ2-3; V: TRBV18; size: once; D: .; CDR3: ASSPIPLFTPSTDTQY
J: TRBJ1-2; V: TRBV19; size: .; D: .; CDR3: ASSSPSLTPNYGYT
J: TRBJ2-7; V: TRBV19; size: .; D: TRBD2; CDR3: ASSMNSWGGNSYEQY
J: TRBJ1-6; V: TRBV25-1; size: .; D: .; CDR3: ASSAGGGSTPFPLH
J: TRBJ1-1; V: TRBV5-1; size: .; D: .; CDR3: ASSFSDTLGRRAF
J: TRBJ1-5; V: TRBV7-6; size: .; D: .; CDR3: ASSIDSYSNQPQH
J: TRBJ1-4; V: TRBV5-6; size: .; D: TRBD1; CDR3: ASSWDRSNEKLF
J: TRBJ1-2; V: TRBV12-5; size: few; D: TRBD1; CDR3: ASGIQGTYGYT
J: TRBJ1-5; V: TRBV27; size: .; D: TRBD1; CDR3: ASSLGTGENQPQH
J: TRBJ1-2; V: TRBV6-6; size: once; D: .; CDR3: ASSYIEGRGGYT
J: TRBJ1-5; V: TRBV7-9; size: .; D: .; CDR3: ASSFGGNQPQH
J: TRBJ1-2; V: TRBV7-3; size: once; D: .; CDR3: ASSRLKGTSYT
J: TRBJ2-4; V: TRBV9; size: .; D: TRBD1; CDR3: ASSATTGAGKNIQY
J: TRBJ2-2; V: TRBV6-6; size: .; D: TRBD2; CDR3: ASRTTSAGELF
J: TRBJ2-6; V: TRBV19; size: .; D: TRBD2; CDR3: ASSMGRAGANVLT
J: TRBJ1-1; V: TRBV7-3; size: once; D: .; CDR3: ASSPLVKAMNTEAF
J: TRBJ2-7; V: TRBV23-1; size: .; D: .; CDR3: ATKDGTPLYEQY
J: TRBJ1-3; V: TRBV6-6; size: .; D: .; CDR3: ASSYSSALLGDTIY
J: TRBJ2-4; V: TRBV18; size: once; D: .; CDR3: ASSPPFRGKNIQY
J: TRBJ2-1; V: TRBV6-1; size: .; D: TRBD2; CDR3: ASGETSGPYNEQF
J: TRBJ2-7; V: TRBV4-1; size: .; D: .; CDR3: ASSQDFSDAYEQY
J: TRBJ2-7; V: TRBV7-9; size: .; D: TRBD1; CDR3: ASNSLPRTGIDEQY
J: TRBJ1-5; V: TRBV7-2; size: .; D: .; CDR3: ASSLAGGVSQPQH
J: TRBJ2-3; V: TRBV6-5; size: .; D: TRBD2; CDR3: ASSQSGGGTDTQY
J: TRBJ2-7; V: TRBV6-6; size: .; D: .; CDR3: ASTDTRNEQY
J: TRBJ2-3; V: TRBV5-1; size: .; D: .; CDR3: ASSVVEVTDTQY
J: TRBJ1-2; V: TRBV11-3; size: .; D: TRBD1; CDR3: ASSSTGNYGYT
J: TRBJ1-2; V: TRBV27; size: .; D: TRBD1; CDR3: ASSMDRDRGPYGYT
J: TRBJ1-1; V: TRBV30; size: .; D: .; CDR3: AWSPTGLTEAF
J: TRBJ2-6; V: TRBV9; size: .; D: TRBD2; CDR3: ASSPFSGLISGANVLT
J: TRBJ2-2; V: TRBV6-5; size: .; D: TRBD2; CDR3: ASIGGGGLF
J: TRBJ2-3; V: TRBV29-1; size: .; D: TRBD2; CDR3: SVVRGGTDTQY
J: TRBJ2-5; V: TRBV15; size: once; D: .; CDR3: ATSTPSTTQY
J: TRBJ2-7; V: TRBV5-1; size: .; D: .; CDR3: ASNEDNGHEQY
J: TRBJ1-1; V: TRBV9; size: .; D: TRBD1; CDR3: ASSASSQGAEYGEAF
J: TRBJ1-1; V: TRBV28; size: once; D: .; CDR3: ASSIIGGTEAF
J: TRBJ1-1; V: TRBV6-1; size: .; D: TRBD1; CDR3: ASSFGTGMNTEAF
J: TRBJ2-3; V: TRBV5-1; size: .; D: TRBD2; CDR3: ASSLVWSGGASDTQY
J: TRBJ1-4; V: TRBV7-9; size: .; D: .; CDR3: ASSAPGLWEKLF
J: TRBJ1-2; V: TRBV6-5; size: .; D: .; CDR3: ASSLAPDRFYGYT
J: TRBJ1-5; V: TRBV29-1; size: .; D: .; CDR3: SVEYGGQPQH
J: TRBJ2-2; V: TRBV5-4; size: .; D: TRBD1; CDR3: ASSSGQGHTGELF
J: TRBJ1-2; V: TRBV19; size: .; D: TRBD1; CDR3: ASSAPRGQVYGYT
J: TRBJ2-7; V: TRBV29-1; size: .; D: TRBD1; CDR3: SVRDRGIHEQY
J: TRBJ2-1; V: TRBV6-6; size: .; D: .; CDR3: ASSYSSTEQF
J: TRBJ1-5; V: TRBV6-1; size: once; D: .; CDR3: ASTLRGNQPQH
J: TRBJ2-1; V: TRBV7-2; size: .; D: TRBD2; CDR3: ASSMERGPYNEQF